These 15 T cell receptor beta chains share one sample of origin, sequenced in a study of cytomegalovirus exposure and HLA in healthy donors. Sequenced by immunoSEQ multiplex PCR; TCRdb stores in-frame clones only, minus some. The table has fewer than 120,000 clones, roughly 90% seen once. The sample was PBMCs. These receptors all stem from a woman aged 18 to 35 in good health and CMV-seronegative.

The V and J genes are TRBV5-4 and TRBJ1-1, with D possibly being TRBD1 (6 bases). V was cut by 4 bases and J by 2 bases, with 12 bases left in between. The germline CDR1 and CDR2 sequences are SGHNT and YYREEE (reference sequence). CDR3 length equals 14 residues. The CDR3 DNA reads as TGTGCCAGCAGCGTCGGACAGATTAACACTGAAGCTTTCTTT. This translates into CASSVGQINTEAFF.

This clone was seen a single time. J is TRBJ2-2 and V is TRBV28; a weak D match, TRBD2 (5 bases). The germline V gene has CDR1 MDHEN and CDR2 SYDVKM. The CDR3 sequence is 16 residues long. V was shortened by 6 bases and J by 2 bases, with 16 bases between the two germline ends. The CDR3: CASRRGGSANTGELFF. CDR3 sequence (DNA): TGTGCCAGCAGGCGCGGCGGGTCGGCCAACACCGGGGAGCTGTTTTTT.

The V and J genes are TRBV7-2 and TRBJ1-2; TRBD1 matches at 9 bases. In germline, CDR1 is SGHTA, CDR2 FQGNSA. CDR3 length: 15 amino acids. Germline trimming cut 5 bases from V and 2 bases from J; bases unmatched to any gene: 6. The CDR3 coding sequence is TGTGCCAGCAGCCCCAGGACAGGGGAAAACTATGGCTACACCTTC. The encoded protein is CASSPRTGENYGYTF.

The table lists this clone with a few counts. The rearrangement joins TRBV7-9 to TRBJ1-2; 9 bases map to TRBD1. The germline V gene encodes CDR1 SEHNR and CDR2 FQNEAQ (reference sequence). V gave up 6 bases and J gave up 1 base; unmatched junction bases: 3. The CDR3 has 14 residues. CDR3 in DNA: TGTGCCAGCAGGCCGGGACAGGGTAACTATGGCTACACCTTC. This sequence encodes CASRPGQGNYGYTF.

In its sample, this clone was seen once. The chain joins TRBV30 to TRBJ2-1, with D possibly TRBD2 on 5 matching bases. V was pared by 1 base and J by 3 bases, with 22 bases between. Germline V gene lookup returns CDR1 GTSNPN and CDR2 SVGIG (reference sequence). The CDR3 totals 18 residues. CDR3 DNA sequence: TGTGCCTGGAGTGGAATGGGTGGGGAGTCAACTATCTACAATGAGCAGTTCTTC. Translation gives CAWSGMGGESTIYNEQFF.

The chain carries TRBV19 and TRBJ1-1, with no clear D. The V gene's germline CDR1 is LNHDA and CDR2 SQIVND (reference sequence). The CDR3 loop spans 13 amino acids. Trimming pared 7 bases from V and 0 bases from J, leaving 9 bases between. CDR3 sequence (DNA): TGTGCCAGTAATGTGGGCTTGAACACTGAAGCTTTCTTT. It is translated as CASNVGLNTEAFF.

The chain joins TRBV6-5 to TRBJ2-3; TRBD2 matches 9 bases. The V segment lost 10 bases and the J segment 7 bases; nucleotides outside the gene matches: 15. The CDR3 is 15 residues long. Germline CDR1 is MNHEY and CDR2 is SVGAGI. The CDR3 region has the DNA TGTGCCACTACAGCGGGAGGAAATCACAGAAATACGCAGTATTTT. It specifies CATTAGGNHRNTQYF.

The chain has TRBV7-9 and TRBJ2-2; 10 positions agree with TRBD1. The CDR3 runs to 15 residues. CDR1 and CDR2 from the germline V gene are SEHNR and FQNEAQ (reference sequence). V was clipped by 11 bases and J by 0 bases; unmatched bases: 6. The CDR3 nucleotides are TGTGCCGGTATGACAGGGGGCGCGAACACCGGGGAGCTGTTTTTT. Its protein is CAGMTGGANTGELFF.

CDR3 protein: CASSPGQGWGSPLHF. Here the CDR3 DNA reads TGTGCCAGCAGTCCGGGACAGGGGTGGGGTTCACCCCTCCACTTT. The rearrangement links TRBV27 to TRBJ1-6; 10 bases align to TRBD1. The V gene's germline CDR1 is MNHEY and CDR2 SMNVEV (reference sequence). Trimming took 5 bases from V and 9 from J; bases not matched to a gene: 7. The CDR3 is 15 residues long.

The rearrangement links TRBV10-3 to TRBJ1-1; 7 bases align to TRBD1. CDR1 ENHRY and CDR2 SYGVKD come from the germline V gene. Trimming removed 3 bases from V and 11 bases from J; junction bases left unmatched: 6. The CDR3 covers 12 residues. In DNA form, the CDR3 reads TGTGCCATCAGTGAAACCCCACAGGGGGCTTTCTTT. This translates into CAISETPQGAFF.

The V and J genes are TRBV4-1 and TRBJ2-1, with D perhaps TRBD1 (6 bases). This CDR3 region has 13 residues. Trimming pared 6 bases from V and 4 bases from J, leaving 10 bases between. CDR1 MGHRA and CDR2 YSYEKL come from the germline V gene. The CDR3 loop reads CASSPDSYNEQFF. Here the CDR3 DNA reads TGCGCCAGCAGTCCGGACAGTTACAATGAGCAGTTCTTC.

J is TRBJ2-7 and V is TRBV30; D gene unclear. This CDR3 spans 13 amino acids. Germline CDR1 GTSNPN, CDR2 SVGIG (reference sequence). Trimming pared 8 bases from V and 2 bases from J, leaving 16 bases between. CDR3 protein: CAGDSILAYEQYF. CDR3 nucleotide sequence: TGTGCCGGAGACTCCATCCTAGCCTACGAGCAGTACTTC.

V usage is TRBV28 and J usage is TRBJ2-3, with no clear D. Germline CDR1 is MDHEN and CDR2 is SYDVKM. Trimming left V 3 bases short and J 1 base short, with 8 bases between. CDR3 length: 14 amino acids. CDR3 region: CASSFNQGTDTQYF. For the CDR3, the DNA is TGTGCCAGCAGTTTTAATCAGGGCACAGATACGCAGTATTTT.

J is TRBJ2-2 and V is TRBV4-1; 8 bases align to TRBD1. This CDR3 is built from 15 residues. Germline V lookup: CDR1 MGHRA, CDR2 YSYEKL. After removal of 0 bases from V and 7 bases from J, the junction contained 4 bases not matched to a gene. CDR3 sequence: CASSQDTGGGGELFF. CDR3 coding DNA: TGCGCCAGCAGCCAAGATACAGGGGGTGGCGGGGAGCTGTTTTTT.

This sequence joins TRBV28 and TRBJ1-5, with D perhaps matching TRBD1 (6 bases). The CDR3 consists of 14 residues. V was shortened by 5 bases and J by 4 bases, with 12 bases between the two germline ends. CDR1 and CDR2 from the germline V gene are MDHEN and SYDVKM. The CDR3 DNA reads TGTGCCAGCAGTCCGACGGACAGAAATCAGCCCCAGCATTTT. It translates to CASSPTDRNQPQHF.